Listed below are T cell receptor beta chains from one sample, sequenced in a study of shared clonotypes between healthy human individuals. TCRdb's table, derived via immunoSEQ multiplex PCR, lists solely in-frame clones and lacks some. Of around 640,000 clones listed, around 96% are singletons. Sequencing input: naive CD8+ T cells sorted from blood. The receptors derive from a woman aged 25 to 45 in good health. Both conserved end residues are part of each CDR3. D genes are given only for firm matches. Not all rows give a size; the values are once, few, many and, for expanded clones, a class.

>TRBV5-6|NA|NA|TRBJ1-5
CASSPYRPYTAFSNQPQHF
TGTGCCAGCAGCCCCTACCGGCCATATACGGCCTTTAGCAATCAGCCCCAGCATTTT
>TRBV28|NA|NA|TRBJ2-7
CASSLRRGVSLKQYF
TGTGCCAGCAGTTTACGGCGGGGAGTTAGTCTCAAGCAGTACTTC
>TRBV13|TRBD1|NA|TRBJ1-1
CASNPGQTNTEAFF
TGTGCCAGCAACCCGGGACAGACTAACACTGAAGCTTTCTTT
>TRBV5-5|TRBD1|NA|TRBJ1-1
CASSLGRGTGMTEAFF
TGTGCCAGCAGCTTGGGACGGGGGACAGGGATGACTGAAGCTTTCTTT
>TRBV7-9|TRBD2|NA|TRBJ2-5
CASSLFLAGEGETQYF
TGTGCCAGCAGCTTATTTCTAGCGGGAGAGGGAGAGACCCAGTACTTC
>TRBV5-4|NA|NA|TRBJ2-7
CASSLESSSYEQYF
TGTGCCAGCAGCTTGGAAAGCAGCTCCTACGAGCAGTACTTC
>TRBV6-1|NA|NA|TRBJ1-3
CASSEFAISGNTIYF
TGTGCCAGCAGTGAATTCGCGATCTCTGGAAACACCATATATTTT
>TRBV29-1|NA|NA|TRBJ2-7
CSVDTPRHEQYF
TGCAGCGTCGACACCCCGCGGCACGAGCAGTACTTC
>TRBV28|NA|NA|TRBJ1-4
CASALTTNEKLFF
TGTGCCAGCGCCCTGACAACTAATGAAAAACTGTTTTTT
>TRBV27|NA|NA|TRBJ1-3
CASSIQPFGGNTIYF
TGTGCCAGCAGTATTCAGCCCTTCGGGGGAAACACCATATATTTT
>TRBV19|NA|NA|TRBJ2-1
CASSIRGPRDDEQFF
TGTGCCAGTAGTATTCGGGGACCCAGAGACGATGAGCAGTTCTTC
>TRBV2|NA|NA|TRBJ2-7
CASGIEQYF
TGTGCCAGCGGGATCGAGCAGTACTTC
>TRBV27|NA|NA|TRBJ1-1
CASSLRGAMTEAFF
TGTGCCAGCAGTTTACGGGGGGCTATGACTGAAGCTTTCTTT
>TRBV15|TRBD1|NA|TRBJ2-3
CATSRVGQVTDTQYF
TGTGCCACCAGCAGAGTGGGACAGGTTACAGATACGCAGTATTTT
>TRBV11-2|NA|NA|TRBJ1-1
CASSPGRVEAFF
TGTGCCAGCAGCCCTGGACGTGTTGAAGCTTTCTTT
>TRBV5-6|NA|few|TRBJ2-7
CAPARGRVSEQYF
TGTGCTCCTGCTCGGGGAAGGGTAAGCGAGCAGTACTTC
>TRBV27|NA|NA|TRBJ1-1
CASSYQGFTEAFF
TGTGCCAGCAGTTATCAGGGTTTCACTGAAGCTTTCTTT
>TRBV4-2|TRBD1|NA|TRBJ2-7
CASSQSGQGYEQYF
TGTGCCAGCAGCCAATCGGGACAGGGCTACGAGCAGTACTTC
>TRBV5-1|NA|NA|TRBJ2-7
CASSVGFSYEQYF
TGCGCCAGCAGCGTAGGTTTCTCCTACGAGCAGTACTTC
>TRBV5-6|NA|NA|TRBJ1-1
CASSETLNTEAFF
TGTGCCAGCAGCGAGACACTGAACACTGAAGCTTTCTTT
>TRBV28|TRBD2|once|TRBJ2-1
CASNPESGRAYNEQFF
TGTGCCAGCAATCCGGAAAGCGGGAGAGCCTACAATGAGCAGTTCTTC
>TRBV27|NA|NA|TRBJ2-7
CASSSRGFTYEQYF
TGTGCCAGCAGCAGTCGAGGGTTTACCTACGAGCAGTACTTC
>TRBV2|NA|NA|TRBJ2-7
CASRYRDSYEQYF
TGTGCCAGCAGGTACAGGGATTCCTACGAGCAGTACTTC
>TRBV7-9|NA|NA|TRBJ2-7
CASSPEGFEQYF
TGTGCCAGCAGCCCGGAAGGGTTCGAGCAGTACTTC
>TRBV28|NA|NA|TRBJ2-5
CASSLWQGKTQYF
TGTGCCAGCAGTTTATGGCAGGGCAAGACCCAGTACTTC
>TRBV28|TRBD2|NA|TRBJ2-3
CGCSSGGTDTQYF
TGTGGTTGTTCTAGCGGGGGCACAGATACGCAGTATTTT